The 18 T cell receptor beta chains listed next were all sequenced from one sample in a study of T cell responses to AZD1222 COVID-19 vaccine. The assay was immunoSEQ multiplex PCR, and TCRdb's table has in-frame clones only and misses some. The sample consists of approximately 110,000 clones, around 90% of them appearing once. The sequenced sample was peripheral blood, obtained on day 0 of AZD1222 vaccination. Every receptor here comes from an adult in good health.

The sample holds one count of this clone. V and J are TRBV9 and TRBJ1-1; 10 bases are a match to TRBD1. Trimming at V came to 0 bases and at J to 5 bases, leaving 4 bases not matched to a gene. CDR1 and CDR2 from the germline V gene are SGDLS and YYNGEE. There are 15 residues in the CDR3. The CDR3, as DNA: TGTGCCAGCAGCGTAGGCGGGACAGGGGCAACTGAAGCTTTCTTT. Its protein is CASSVGGTGATEAFF.

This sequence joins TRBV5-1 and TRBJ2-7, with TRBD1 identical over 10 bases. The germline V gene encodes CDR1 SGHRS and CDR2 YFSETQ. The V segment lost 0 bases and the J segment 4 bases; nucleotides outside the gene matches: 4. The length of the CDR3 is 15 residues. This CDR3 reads CASSLGTGGKYEQYF. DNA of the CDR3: TGCGCCAGCAGCTTGGGGACAGGGGGTAAATACGAGCAGTACTTC.

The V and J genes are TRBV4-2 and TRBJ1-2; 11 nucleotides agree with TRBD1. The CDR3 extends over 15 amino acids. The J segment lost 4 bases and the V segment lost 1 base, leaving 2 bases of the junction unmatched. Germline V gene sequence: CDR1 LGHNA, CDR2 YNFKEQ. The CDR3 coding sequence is TGTGCCAGCAGCCAAGCTGGGACAGGGGGCTATGGCTACACCTTC. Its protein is CASSQAGTGGYGYTF.

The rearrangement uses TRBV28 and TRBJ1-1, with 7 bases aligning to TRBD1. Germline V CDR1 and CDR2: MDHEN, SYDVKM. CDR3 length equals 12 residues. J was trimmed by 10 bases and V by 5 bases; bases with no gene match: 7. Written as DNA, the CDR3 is TGTGCCAGCAGTCCCACAGGGGTTAGAGCTTTCTTT. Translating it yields CASSPTGVRAFF. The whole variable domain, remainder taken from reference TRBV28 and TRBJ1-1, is DVKVTQSSRYLVKRTGEKVFLECVQDMDHENMFWYRQDPGLGLRLIYFSYDVKMKEKGDIPEGYSVSREKKERFSLILESASTNQTSMYLCASSPTGVRAFFGQGTRLTVV.

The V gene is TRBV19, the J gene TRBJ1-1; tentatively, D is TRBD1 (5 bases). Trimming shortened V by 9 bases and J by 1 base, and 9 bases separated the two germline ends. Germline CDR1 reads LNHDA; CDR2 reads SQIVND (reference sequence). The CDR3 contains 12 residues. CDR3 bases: TGTGCCAGCAGGGAACAGAACACTGAAGCTTTCTTT. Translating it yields CASREQNTEAFF.

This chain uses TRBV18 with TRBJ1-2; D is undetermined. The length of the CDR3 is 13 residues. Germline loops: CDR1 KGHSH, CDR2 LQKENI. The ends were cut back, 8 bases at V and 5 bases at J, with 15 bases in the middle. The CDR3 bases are TGTGCCAGCACGACCGGTGCGACGTATGGCTACACCTTC. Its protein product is CASTTGATYGYTF.

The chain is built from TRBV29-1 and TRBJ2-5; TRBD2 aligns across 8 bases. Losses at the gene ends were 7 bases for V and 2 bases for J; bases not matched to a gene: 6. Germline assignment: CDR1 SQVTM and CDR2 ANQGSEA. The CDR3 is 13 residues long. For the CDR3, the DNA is TGCAGCGGCCGCGGGGGGACACAAGAGACCCAGTACTTC. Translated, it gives CSGRGGTQETQYF.

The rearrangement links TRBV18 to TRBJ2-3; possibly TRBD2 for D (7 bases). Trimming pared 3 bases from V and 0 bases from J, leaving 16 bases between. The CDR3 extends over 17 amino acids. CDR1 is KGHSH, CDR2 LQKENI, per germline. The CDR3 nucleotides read TGTGCCAGCTCACCGCCCGTGGGGGGGCCGAGCACAGATACGCAGTATTTT. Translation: CASSPPVGGPSTDTQYF.

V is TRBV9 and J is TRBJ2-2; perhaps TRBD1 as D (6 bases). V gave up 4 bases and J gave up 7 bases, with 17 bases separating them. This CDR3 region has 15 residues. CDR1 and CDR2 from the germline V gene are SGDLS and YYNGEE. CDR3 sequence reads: CASSIQDSSGGELFF. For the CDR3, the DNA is TGTGCCAGCAGCATACAGGACAGTTCGGGCGGGGAGCTGTTTTTT.

The CDR3 DNA reads TGTGCCAGCAGCTTGGAGAGTAGCGGGAGGGCCGTATCAGAGACCCAGTACTTC. It specifies CASSLESSGRAVSETQYF. The chain uses TRBV5-6 and TRBJ2-5; 11 bases line up with TRBD2. The germline gives CDR1 SGHDT, CDR2 YYEEEE. After removal of 0 bases from V and 4 bases from J, the junction contained 11 bases not matched to a gene. This CDR3 is built from 18 residues.

This CDR3 is CASSPEFPRVSGYTF. The CDR3, as DNA: TGTGCCAGCTCACCAGAGTTTCCTAGAGTGAGTGGCTACACCTTC. The gene calls are TRBV18 and TRBJ1-2; D is unclear. V dropped 2 bases and J dropped 7 bases, with 17 bases sitting between them. There are 15 residues in the CDR3. CDR1 KGHSH and CDR2 LQKENI come from the germline V gene.

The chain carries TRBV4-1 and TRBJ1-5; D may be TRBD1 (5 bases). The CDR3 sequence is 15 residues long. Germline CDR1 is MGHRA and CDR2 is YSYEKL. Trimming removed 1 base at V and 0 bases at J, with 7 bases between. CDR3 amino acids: CASSQAGNSNQPQHF. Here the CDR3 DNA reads TGCGCCAGCAGCCAAGCAGGGAATAGCAATCAGCCCCAGCATTTT.

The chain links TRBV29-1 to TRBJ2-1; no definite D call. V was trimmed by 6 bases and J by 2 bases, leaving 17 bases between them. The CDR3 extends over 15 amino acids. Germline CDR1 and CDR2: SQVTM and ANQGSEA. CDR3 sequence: CSVAPRAVAYNEQFF. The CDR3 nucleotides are TGCAGCGTCGCTCCTAGGGCGGTCGCCTACAATGAGCAGTTCTTC.

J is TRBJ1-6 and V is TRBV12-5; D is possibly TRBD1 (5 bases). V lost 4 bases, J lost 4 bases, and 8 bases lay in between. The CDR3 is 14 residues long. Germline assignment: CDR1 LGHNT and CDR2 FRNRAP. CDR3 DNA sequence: TGTGCTAGTGGTTCCTCAGGGTATAATTCACCCCTCCACTTT. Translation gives CASGSSGYNSPLHF.

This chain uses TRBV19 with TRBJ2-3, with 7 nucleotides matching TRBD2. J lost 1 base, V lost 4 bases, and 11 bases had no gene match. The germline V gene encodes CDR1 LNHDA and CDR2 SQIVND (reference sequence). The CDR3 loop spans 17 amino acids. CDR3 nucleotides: TGTGCCAGTAGTAAATGGGGGGGGTCCAGAGGCACAGATACGCAGTATTTT. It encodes CASSKWGGSRGTDTQYF.

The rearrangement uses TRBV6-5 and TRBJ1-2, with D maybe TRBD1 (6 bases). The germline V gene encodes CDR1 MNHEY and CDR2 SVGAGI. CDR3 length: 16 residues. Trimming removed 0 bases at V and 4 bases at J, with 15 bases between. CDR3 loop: CASSYSIQLQGYGYTF. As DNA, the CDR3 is TGTGCCAGCAGTTACTCGATTCAGCTACAGGGCTATGGCTACACCTTC.

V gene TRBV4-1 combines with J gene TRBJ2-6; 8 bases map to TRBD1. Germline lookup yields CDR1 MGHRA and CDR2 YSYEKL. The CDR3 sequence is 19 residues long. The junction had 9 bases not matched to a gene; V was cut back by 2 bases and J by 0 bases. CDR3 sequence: CASSQPQTGANSGANVLTF. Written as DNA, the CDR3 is TGCGCCAGCAGCCAACCTCAGACAGGGGCCAACTCTGGGGCCAACGTCCTGACTTTC.

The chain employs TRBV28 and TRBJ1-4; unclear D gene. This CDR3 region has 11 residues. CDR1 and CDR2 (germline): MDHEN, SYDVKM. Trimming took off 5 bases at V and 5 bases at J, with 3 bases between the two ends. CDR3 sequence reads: CASSENEKLFF. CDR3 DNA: TGTGCCAGCAGTGAAAATGAAAAACTGTTTTTT. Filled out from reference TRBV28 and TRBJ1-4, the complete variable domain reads DVKVTQSSRYLVKRTGEKVFLECVQDMDHENMFWYRQDPGLGLRLIYFSYDVKMKEKGDIPEGYSVSREKKERFSLILESASTNQTSMYLCASSENEKLFFGSGTQLSVL.